Below are 2 T cell receptor beta chains sequenced from a single sample in a study of CD8 T cells in ankylosing spondylitis. No antigen is known for these receptors. TCRdb reanalysed the 5' RACE reads using MiXCR and keeps one entry per CDR3 protein. This sample has 800,000 to 900,000 distinct CDR3 sequences, with 10% to 15% found just once. Broader study findings: In ankylosing spondylitis blood, a motif of seven to nine highly homologous TCR beta variants appeared characteristic.

Specimen: blood, either unsorted or a sorted T cell fraction (not recorded which). The receptors stem from a male donor with ankylosing spondylitis.

The rearrangement uses TRBV4-3 and TRBJ1-2; 8 positions match TRBD1. This CDR3 is built from 14 residues. CDR1 LGHNA and CDR2 YSLEER come from the germline V gene. V gave up 1 base and J gave up 3 bases; unmatched junction bases: 1. Here the CDR3 DNA reads TGCGCCAGCAGCCAAGCAGGGGGCTACTATGGCTACACCTTC. It yields the protein CASSQAGGYYGYTF.

This clonotype was recorded a few times. The J gene is TRBJ2-7, the V gene TRBV29-1, with D unresolved. Trimming took off 7 bases at V and 2 bases at J, with 15 bases between the two ends. CDR3 length: 13 amino acids. CDR1 SQVTM and CDR2 ANQGSEA come from the germline V gene. DNA for the CDR3: TGCAGCGGGTTAACGGTGATACCCTACGAGCAGTACTTC. Translating gives CSGLTVIPYEQYF.